Listed below are T cell receptor beta chains from one sample, sequenced in a study of T cell responses to AZD1222 COVID-19 vaccine. TCRdb keeps only in-frame clones here, not all; method: immunoSEQ multiplex PCR. The data hold roughly 150,000 clones, with 90% observed a single time. The sequencing here drew on peripheral blood, taken 28 days after the second AZD1222 dose. Source of these receptors: an adult who received the AZD1222 COVID-19 vaccine. The CDR3 runs from the conserved cysteine through the conserved F or W. Each record gives: CDR3 protein, CDR3 DNA, V gene, clone size, D gene, J gene. A D gene is named only where the DNA matches it firmly. Clone sizes are given selectively: once, few, many, or a class where the clone is expanded.

CASGLVTGLASTVPYEQYF TGTGCTAGTGGTTTGGTAACGGGACTAGCAAGCACAGTCCCCTACGAGCAGTACTTC TRBV12-5 . TRBD2 TRBJ2-7
CASTREGMPDTQYF TGTGCCAGCACCCGTGAGGGTATGCCAGATACGCAGTATTTT TRBV6-5 . . TRBJ2-3
CASSQASGELFF TGTGCCAGCAGCCAAGCCTCCGGGGAGCTGTTTTTT TRBV3-1/TRBV3-2 . . TRBJ2-2
CASSFSGTGVGYTF TGTGCCAGCAGCTTCAGCGGGACAGGGGTCGGCTACACCTTC TRBV5-8 . TRBD1 TRBJ1-2
CASSPLGEQGLYGYTF TGTGCCAGTAGCCCCCTGGGGGAACAGGGCCTCTATGGCTACACCTTC TRBV19 . . TRBJ1-2
CASSLGLAEVDTQYF TGTGCCAGCAGTTTGGGACTAGCGGAGGTAGATACGCAGTATTTT TRBV6-5 . TRBD2 TRBJ2-3
CASRRGTGNSYEQYF TGTGCCAGCAGGAGAGGGACAGGGAACTCCTACGAGCAGTACTTC TRBV27 . TRBD1 TRBJ2-7
CASSDRSGGREGYTF TGTGCCAGCAGTGACCGTTCGGGGGGCCGTGAAGGCTACACCTTC TRBV6-1 . . TRBJ1-2
CASTVVGGRADTQYF TGTGCCAGCACCGTTGTGGGGGGGCGAGCAGATACGCAGTATTTT TRBV27 . . TRBJ2-3
CASAGEDTQYF TGTGCCAGCGCGGGGGAAGATACGCAGTATTTT TRBV6-5 . TRBD2 TRBJ2-3
CASSFRDYTGELFF TGTGCCAGCAGCTTCCGGGACTACACCGGGGAGCTGTTTTTT TRBV9 . . TRBJ2-2
CGALSSPNTEAFF TGTGGAGCTCTATCGTCCCCAAACACTGAAGCTTTCTTT TRBV28 . . TRBJ1-1
CASSVAGGPWDTQYF TGTGCCAGCAGCGTAGCGGGGGGGCCGTGGGATACGCAGTATTTT TRBV5-4 . TRBD2 TRBJ2-3
CATSRFTGGSGNQPQHF TGTGCCACCAGCAGATTTACAGGGGGCTCAGGCAATCAGCCCCAGCATTTT TRBV15 . TRBD1 TRBJ1-5
CASSQDRVISYGYTF TGTGCCAGCAGCCAAGACCGGGTTATCTCATATGGCTACACCTTC TRBV4-2 once . TRBJ1-2
CASSQEPPGLAGSTDTQYF TGTGCCAGCAGCCAAGAACCCCCCGGACTAGCGGGGAGCACAGATACGCAGTATTTT TRBV4-2 . TRBD2 TRBJ2-3
CASSLLEKLFF TGTGCCAGCAGCTTACTGGAAAAACTGTTTTTT TRBV7-9 once . TRBJ1-4
CASSEGRNNHSPLHF TGCGCCAGCAGTGAAGGGAGGAACAACCATTCACCCCTCCACTTT TRBV10-1 once . TRBJ1-6
CASSRGPTGVWATNEKLFF TGTGCCAGCAGCCGAGGTCCGACAGGGGTGTGGGCAACTAATGAAAAACTGTTTTTT TRBV7-9 . TRBD1 TRBJ1-4
CASSQEGQGAERTQYF TGTGCCAGCAGCCAAGAAGGACAGGGGGCTGAGAGGACCCAGTACTTC TRBV3-1/TRBV3-2 . TRBD1 TRBJ2-5
CASSLGGTRQETQYF TGTGCCAGCAGTTTGGGCGGGACGAGACAAGAGACCCAGTACTTC TRBV6-5 . . TRBJ2-5
CASSLDRAQPQHF TGTGCCAGCAGTTTGGACAGGGCCCAGCCCCAGCATTTT TRBV27 . TRBD1 TRBJ1-5
CASCVGQGSYNEQFF TGTGCCAGCTGTGTGGGACAGGGCTCCTACAATGAGCAGTTCTTC TRBV18 . TRBD1 TRBJ2-1
CASSEWGQGSEKLFF TGTGCCAGCAGTGAGTGGGGACAGGGTAGTGAAAAACTGTTTTTT TRBV2 . TRBD1 TRBJ1-4
CASSLWGMGGYTF TGTGCCAGCAGCCTTTGGGGCATGGGTGGCTACACCTTC TRBV27 . . TRBJ1-2
CASSGLAPYNEQFF TGTGCCAGCAGTGGGCTAGCACCATACAATGAGCAGTTCTTC TRBV25-1 . . TRBJ2-1
CASSPGTGDMREQFF TGTGCCAGCTCACCAGGGACAGGGGATATGCGTGAGCAGTTCTTC TRBV18 once TRBD1 TRBJ2-1
CASSLAQGLSTEAFF TGTGCCAGCAGCTTGGCACAGGGTCTAAGCACTGAAGCTTTCTTT TRBV5-4 medium-sized . TRBJ1-1
CRGDNSYEQYF TGCAGGGGGGACAACTCCTACGAGCAGTACTTC TRBV20-1 . . TRBJ2-7
CASSLLDGFRGGYTF TGTGCCAGCAGCTTACTGGACGGGTTCAGGGGTGGCTACACCTTC TRBV7-9 . . TRBJ1-2
CASSIGLSGNTIYF TGTGCCAGTAGTATCGGCCTCTCTGGAAACACCATATATTTT TRBV19 . . TRBJ1-3
CASSSGGQVTQYF TGTGCCAGCAGTTCGGGGGGGCAAGTTACGCAGTATTTT TRBV6-5 . TRBD2 TRBJ2-3
CATSRGEGGRQFF TGTGCCACCAGCAGAGGGGAAGGGGGCCGCCAGTTCTTC TRBV15 . TRBD1 TRBJ2-1
CASSEWGLANEQFF TGTGCCAGCAGCGAATGGGGACTAGCCAATGAGCAGTTCTTC TRBV2 . TRBD2 TRBJ2-1
CASSERAGGAYNEQFF TGTGCCAGCAGTGAAAGGGCAGGGGGCGCATACAATGAGCAGTTCTTC TRBV6-1 . TRBD1 TRBJ2-1
CASSPQVSNQPQHF TGTGCCAGCAGTCCACAGGTGAGCAATCAGCCCCAGCATTTT TRBV2 . . TRBJ1-5
CASSPPTGTGRSPLHF TGTGCCAGCAGTCCTCCCACAGGGACGGGAAGGTCACCCCTCCACTTT TRBV28 . . TRBJ1-6
CASRVDRSYEQYF TGTGCCAGCCGGGTGGATAGGAGCTACGAGCAGTACTTC TRBV6-5 . . TRBJ2-7
CASSYSIGGAAKTQYF TGTGCCAGCAGTTACTCGATTGGGGGGGCCGCGAAGACCCAGTACTTC TRBV6-5 . . TRBJ2-5
CASSIPDRGYEQYF TGTGCCAGTAGTATACCCGACAGGGGCTACGAGCAGTACTTC TRBV19 . TRBD1 TRBJ2-7
CSVGALATTGNAQYF TGCAGCGTGGGGGCTTTGGCGACGACAGGGAACGCGCAGTATTTT TRBV29-1 . TRBD1 TRBJ2-3
CASSWSAGVDTQYF TGTGCCAGCAGTTGGTCAGCGGGAGTAGATACGCAGTATTTT TRBV6-2/TRBV6-3 . TRBD2 TRBJ2-3
CASSAGNTIYF TGTGCCAGTAGTGCTGGAAACACCATATATTTT TRBV19 . . TRBJ1-3
CASSPGAGTGETREYF TGTGCCAGCAGCCCCGGAGCCGGGACAGGGGAGACCAGGGAGTACTTC TRBV11-2 few TRBD1 TRBJ2-7
CASSYARTGRNEQYF TGTGCCAGCAGTTACGCCCGGACAGGGAGAAACGAGCAGTACTTC TRBV6-2/TRBV6-3 . TRBD1 TRBJ2-7
CASSEKPGRGPYGYTF TGTGCCAGCAGCGAAAAACCAGGGCGGGGGCCTTATGGCTACACCTTC TRBV5-4 . . TRBJ1-2
CASSSRAGQSPPRGIYGYTF TGTGCCAGCAGCTCACGTGCGGGACAAAGCCCTCCGAGGGGGATCTATGGCTACACCTTC TRBV28 . . TRBJ1-2
CASSSRGVQHF TGTGCCAGCTCCAGCAGGGGAGTCCAGCATTTT TRBV18 . . TRBJ1-5
CASSFNTKNFYGYTF TGCGCCAGCAGCTTCAACACAAAAAATTTCTATGGCTACACCTTC TRBV5-1 once . TRBJ1-2
CASSPSGRRTGELFF TGTGCCAGCAGCCCTAGCGGGAGGAGGACCGGGGAGCTGTTTTTT TRBV7-7 . TRBD2 TRBJ2-2
CASSPGAAGKSSGNTIYF TGTGCCAGCTCACCGGGAGCCGCGGGCAAAAGCTCTGGAAACACCATATATTTT TRBV18 . . TRBJ1-3
CTQTRGGEAFF TGCACCCAAACCAGGGGAGGTGAAGCTTTCTTT TRBV29-1 . . TRBJ1-1
CANRGTGTDTQYF TGTGCCAACCGGGGAACGGGCACAGATACGCAGTATTTT TRBV28 . . TRBJ2-3
CASSPDREVFGYTF TGCGCCAGCAGCCCCGACAGGGAAGTTTTTGGCTACACCTTC TRBV5-1 . TRBD1 TRBJ1-2